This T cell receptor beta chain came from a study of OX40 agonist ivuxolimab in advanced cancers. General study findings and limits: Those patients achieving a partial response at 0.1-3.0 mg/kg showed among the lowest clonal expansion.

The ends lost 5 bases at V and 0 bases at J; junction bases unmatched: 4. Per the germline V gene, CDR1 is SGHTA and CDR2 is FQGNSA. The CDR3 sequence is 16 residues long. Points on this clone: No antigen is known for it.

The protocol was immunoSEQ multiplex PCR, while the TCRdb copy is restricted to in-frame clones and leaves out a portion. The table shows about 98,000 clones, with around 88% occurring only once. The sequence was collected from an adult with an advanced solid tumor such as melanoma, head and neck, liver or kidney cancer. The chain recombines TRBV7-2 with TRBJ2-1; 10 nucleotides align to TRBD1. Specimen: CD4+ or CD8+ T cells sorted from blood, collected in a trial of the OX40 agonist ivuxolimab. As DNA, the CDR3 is TGTGCCAGCAGCGGGACAGGGGTCAGCTCCTACAATGAGCAGTTCTTC. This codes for CASSGTGVSSYNEQFF.